This T cell receptor beta chain was captured by sequencing in a study of blood T cells in healthy people across ages. At least ten counts were recorded for this clonotype. V dropped 10 bases and J dropped 0 bases, with 19 bases sitting between them. Germline V gene data show CDR1 as MNHEY and CDR2 as SVGAGI. The CDR3 length is 15 residues. Sample-barcoded 5' priming and a J-beta primer mix drove a second PCR of roughly 7 to 11 cycles. From the 5' RACE reads, TCRdb called clonotypes with MiXCR, one entry per CDR3 protein. This table has under 750,000 distinct CDR3 sequences, around 48% appearing once. This TCR was recovered from a man older than 75 in good health. Sequencing input: blood. This chain joins TRBV6-5 and TRBJ2-7; maybe TRBD1 (6 bases). The CDR3 sequence is CATTSASDSSYEQYF. Written as DNA, the CDR3 is TGTGCCACTACATCCGCGTCGGACAGCTCCTACGAGCAGTACTTC.